These 22 T cell receptor beta chains originate from one sample sequenced in a study of OX40 agonist ivuxolimab in advanced cancers. Produced via immunoSEQ multiplex PCR; TCRdb's table is partial and in-frame only. The sample lists 100,000 or so clones, about 84% seen once, with 4.5% to 5.5% in the top ten. The sample here was CD4+ or CD8+ T cells sorted from blood, taken in a trial of the OX40 agonist ivuxolimab. These receptors came from an adult with an advanced solid tumor such as melanoma, head and neck, liver or kidney cancer.

The gene calls are TRBV5-6 and TRBJ2-7, with 12 positions matching TRBD2. V was pared by 4 bases and J by 3 bases, with 8 bases of the junction left unmatched. CDR3 length equals 16 residues. Germline CDR1 is SGHDT and CDR2 is YYEEEE. The CDR3 nucleotides are TGTGCCAGCAGCGCCCGACTAGCGGGGGATTTCTACGAGCAGTACTTC. This encodes CASSARLAGDFYEQYF.

The J gene is TRBJ1-4, the V gene TRBV5-5, with D perhaps matching TRBD1 (5 bases). Germline CDR1 SGHKS, CDR2 YYEKEE (reference sequence). The CDR3 loop spans 14 amino acids. The V gene lost 3 bases and the J gene lost 8 bases, with 14 bases spanning the gap. The CDR3 here is CASSSPGYGEKLFF. CDR3 nucleotides: TGTGCCAGCAGCTCCCCAGGGTACGGGGAAAAACTGTTTTTT.

The J gene is TRBJ2-2, the V gene TRBV28; 7 bases match TRBD1. The V gene's germline CDR1 is MDHEN and CDR2 SYDVKM. This CDR3 contains 14 residues. With V trimmed by 6 bases and J by 1 base, 2 bases remained unmatched. The CDR3 spells CASRGTVNTGELFF. The CDR3 coding sequence is TGTGCCAGCAGAGGGACAGTGAACACCGGGGAGCTGTTTTTT. The variable domain in full, completed from reference TRBV28 and TRBJ2-2, reads DVKVTQSSRYLVKRTGEKVFLECVQDMDHENMFWYRQDPGLGLRLIYFSYDVKMKEKGDIPEGYSVSREKKERFSLILESASTNQTSMYLCASRGTVNTGELFFGEGSRLTVL.

The chain is built from TRBV6-5 and TRBJ2-1; 10 positions agree with TRBD1. The CDR3 contains 15 residues. V trimming: 6 bases; J trimming: 6 bases; junction bases outside the gene matches: 8. Germline values: CDR1 MNHEY, CDR2 SVGAGI. As DNA, the CDR3 is TGTGCCAGCAGCCTGTTGGACAGGGGGTTCAATGAGCAGTTCTTC. Its translation is CASSLLDRGFNEQFF.

The rearrangement uses TRBV2 and TRBJ1-6; D may be TRBD1 (5 bases). Germline lookup yields CDR1 SNHLY and CDR2 FYNNEI. The ends were cut back, 1 base at V and 11 bases at J, with 12 bases in the middle. This CDR3 region has 14 residues. Here the CDR3 reads CASSEGRGGTPLHF. The CDR3 DNA sequence: TGTGCCAGCAGTGAAGGTCGGGGGGGGACACCCCTCCACTTT. Full variable domain (missing parts from reference TRBV2 and TRBJ1-6): EPEVTQTPSHQVTQMGQEVILRCVPISNHLYFYWYRQILGQKVEFLVSFYNNEISEKSEIFDDQFSVERPDGSNFTLKIRSTKLEDSAMYFCASSEGRGGTPLHFGNGTRLTVT.

This clone has a single count. This chain links TRBV7-2 with TRBJ2-5; the D gene is possibly TRBD1 (7 bases). This CDR3 is 15 amino acids long. V lost 2 bases, J lost 5 bases, and 15 bases lay in between. Per germline, CDR1 SGHTA and CDR2 FQGNSA. CDR3 protein: CASSLTWQGGETQYF. DNA for the CDR3: TGTGCCAGCAGCTTAACGTGGCAGGGGGGCGAGACCCAGTACTTC.

V gene TRBV10-2 combines with J gene TRBJ2-7, with 11 bases fitting TRBD2. Germline V gene lookup returns CDR1 WSHSY and CDR2 SAAADI. The V and J ends lost 7 bases and 2 bases, in that order; junction bases with no gene match: 4. The CDR3 extends over 14 amino acids. The CDR3 region is CASTKLAGAYEQYF. The CDR3 coding sequence is TGCGCCAGCACAAAACTAGCGGGGGCCTACGAGCAGTACTTC.

Turning to this clone: This same CDR3 is encoded by further DNA sequences in the sample. The chain recombines TRBV11-3 with TRBJ2-1; a possible D gene is TRBD2 (6 bases). V gave up 3 bases and J gave up 0 bases, with 6 bases separating them. Germline-derived CDR1 and CDR2 are SGHNT and YENEEA. This CDR3 comprises 14 residues. In DNA form, the CDR3 reads TGTGCCAGCAGCTTGGGGGGCTCCTACAATGAGCAGTTCTTC. Protein product: CASSLGGSYNEQFF.

The chain joins TRBV4-2 to TRBJ1-4, with 7 positions matching TRBD1. J lost 5 bases, V lost 1 base, and 4 bases had no gene match. The CDR3 consists of 15 residues. Germline CDR1 is LGHNA and CDR2 is YNFKEQ. DNA of the CDR3: TGTGCCAGCAGCCAAGCAGGGGGGGGAAATGAAAAACTGTTTTTT. Protein sequence: CASSQAGGGNEKLFF.

The chain employs TRBV12-5 and TRBJ1-1; D call uncertain. CDR1 is LGHNT and CDR2 is FRNRAP in the germline V gene. Trimming took off 7 bases at V and 8 bases at J, with 17 bases between the two ends. CDR3 size: 13 residues. The CDR3 bases are TGTGCTAGTGCCTTAGACGGGGATACGGAAGCTTTCTTT. This gives the protein CASALDGDTEAFF. The variable domain in full, with the rest retrieved from reference TRBV12-5 and TRBJ1-1, is DARVTQTPRHKVTEMGQEVTMRCQPILGHNTVFWYRQTMMQGLELLAYFRNRAPLDDSGMPKDRFSAEMPDATLATLKIQPSEPRDSAVYFCASALDGDTEAFFGQGTRLTVV.

The chain joins TRBV5-1 to TRBJ1-4, with TRBD1 matching over 7 bases. The CDR3 contains 14 residues. CDR1 and CDR2 (germline): SGHRS, YFSETQ. V trimming: 4 bases; J trimming: 6 bases; junction bases outside the gene matches: 6. The CDR3 loop is CASSLRQGDEKLFF. The DNA of the CDR3 is TGCGCCAGCAGCCTGAGACAGGGTGATGAAAAACTGTTTTTT.

The chain is built from TRBV9 and TRBJ1-1; D unresolved. The CDR3 has 12 amino acids. CDR1 SGDLS and CDR2 YYNGEE come from the germline V gene. Trimming stripped 4 bases from V and 5 bases from J, with 9 bases between. CDR3 loop: CASSPTGTEAFF. DNA of the CDR3: TGTGCCAGCAGCCCCACCGGGACTGAAGCTTTCTTT.

The sample holds one count of this clone. V usage is TRBV6-6 and J usage is TRBJ1-2, with D perhaps matching TRBD1 (6 bases). V lost 5 bases, J lost 7 bases, and 23 bases lay in between. Germline V gene data show CDR1 as MNHNY and CDR2 as SVGAGI (reference sequence). The CDR3 spans 16 residues. The CDR3 nucleotides are TGTGCCAGCAGTCGGACAGATATCCTCATCAAAGGTGGCTACACCTTC. Encoded protein: CASSRTDILIKGGYTF.

The genes are TRBV6-5 and TRBJ1-5, with 8 bases matching TRBD1. V trimming: 6 bases; J trimming: 6 bases; junction bases outside the gene matches: 7. Germline lookup yields CDR1 MNHEY and CDR2 SVGAGI. The CDR3 runs 14 residues. The CDR3 loop reads CASRAGQGSQPQHF. The DNA for the CDR3 is TGTGCCAGCAGAGCCGGACAGGGCAGTCAGCCCCAGCATTTT.

The CDR3 region has the DNA TGTGCCAGCAGCCCAACGCCGACAGCTAACTATGGCTACACCTTC. Protein: CASSPTPTANYGYTF. This chain joins TRBV9 and TRBJ1-2; D might be TRBD1 (5 bases). Germline V CDR1 and CDR2: SGDLS, YYNGEE. With 4 bases removed from V and 0 bases from J, the gap between germline ends came to 13 bases. The CDR3 extends over 15 amino acids.

The chain combines TRBV7-8 with TRBJ1-2, with D perhaps TRBD1 (6 bases). Germline-derived CDR1 and CDR2 are SGHVS and FQNEAQ. Trimming removed 5 bases from V and 7 bases from J, with 17 bases in between. The CDR3 has 14 amino acids. The CDR3 coding sequence is TGTGCCAGCAGCCTATCCGAACAGGGAATTGGCTACACCTTC. This encodes CASSLSEQGIGYTF.

The chain employs TRBV25-1 and TRBJ1-4, with D tentatively TRBD1 (6 bases). V was cut by 3 bases and J by 8 bases, with 19 bases left in between. The CDR3 has 16 amino acids. Germline CDR1 is MGHDK and CDR2 is SYGVNS. CDR3 region: CASSDPEQGEGEKLFF. The CDR3 coding sequence is TGTGCCAGCAGTGACCCAGAACAGGGAGAGGGCGAAAAACTGTTTTTT.

V is TRBV6-4 and J is TRBJ2-6; maybe TRBD2 (5 bases). The germline V and J ends were trimmed by 0 bases and 0 bases, with 9 bases remaining between them. The length of the CDR3 is 17 residues. CDR1 and CDR2 (germline): MRHNA, SNTAGT. The CDR3 loop reads CASSDSTSGSGANVLTF. The CDR3 coding sequence is TGTGCCAGCAGTGACTCAACCAGCGGCTCTGGGGCCAACGTCCTGACTTTC.

V gene TRBV2 combines with J gene TRBJ2-3; tentatively, D is TRBD1 (5 bases). Trimming removed 6 bases from V and 5 bases from J, with 9 bases in between. The CDR3 is made up of 12 amino acids. Germline V gene sequence: CDR1 SNHLY, CDR2 FYNNEI. Written as DNA, the CDR3 is TGTGCCAGCAGGATTAGGGGAGATACGCAGTATTTT. Amino acids: CASRIRGDTQYF.

Details on this clone: At one end the junction does not follow the germline gene, possibly because of a read error. The chain joins TRBV2 to TRBJ1-1; D is perhaps TRBD1 (6 bases). CDR3 length: 14 amino acids. CDR1 and CDR2 (germline): SNHLY, FYNNEI. CDR3: CASSEGLGGTEAFF. The CDR3 nucleotides are TGTGCCAGCAGCGAAGGGTTAGGGGGCACTGAAGCTTTCTTT.

The chain has TRBV6-6 and TRBJ2-2, with TRBD2 matching 10 bases. Germline trimming cut 6 bases from V and 4 bases from J; bases unmatched to any gene: 5. This CDR3 contains 15 residues. CDR1 is MNHNY, CDR2 SVGAGI, per germline (reference sequence). The CDR3 DNA sequence: TGTGCCAGCAGACGAGCGGGAGGGGCCACCGGGGAGCTGTTTTTT. Its protein product is CASRRAGGATGELFF.

V gene TRBV6-1 combines with J gene TRBJ2-5, with 8 bases matching TRBD1. The J call is in doubt because the DNA end fits TRBJ2-7 better. Germline values: CDR1 MNHNS, CDR2 SASEGT. The CDR3 consists of 15 residues. In nucleotides, the CDR3 is TGTGCCAGCAGTGAATGGACAGGGACTTTCTACGAGCAGTACTTC. The encoded protein is CASSEWTGTFYEQYF.